The 3 T cell receptor beta chains given below trace back to one sample, sequenced in a study of preoperative IRX-2 immunotherapy in early breast cancer. Clones were sequenced by immunoSEQ multiplex PCR, and TCRdb holds only the in-frame ones, with some missing. The sample shows 60,000 or so clones, 94% of them seen only once. The treatment is: preoperative locoregional IRX-2 cytokine immunotherapy. This sample was taken from a patient treated with IRX-2 immunotherapy. These receptors were taken from a human donor with breast cancer.

V and J are TRBV25-1 and TRBJ1-2, with D perhaps matching TRBD1 (5 bases). V lost 1 base to trimming and J lost 7 bases, with 10 bases between them. Germline lookup yields CDR1 MGHDK and CDR2 SYGVNS. CDR3 length equals 13 residues. CDR3 DNA: TGTGCCAGCAGTGAATGGCAGGGATCTGGCTACACCTTC. This translates into CASSEWQGSGYTF.

In its sample, this clone was seen a few times. The chain recombines TRBV9 with TRBJ1-4; perhaps TRBD1 as D (6 bases). This CDR3 has 15 amino acids. V lost 0 bases, J lost 7 bases, and 13 bases lay in between. Looked up from germline, CDR1 is SGDLS and CDR2 is YYNGEE. The CDR3 here is CASSVGGGAGEKLFF. In DNA, the CDR3 is TGTGCCAGCAGCGTAGGAGGGGGGGCGGGTGAAAAACTGTTTTTT.

This sequence joins TRBV12-5 and TRBJ2-4, with TRBD2 matching 10 bases. The V gene's germline CDR1 is LGHNT and CDR2 FRNRAP. The V segment lost 7 bases and the J segment 8 bases; nucleotides outside the gene matches: 14. The CDR3 runs to 16 residues. DNA for the CDR3: TGTGCTAGTGCCCCGGGGAGCGGGGGGGTTAAGGACATTCAGTACTTC. Protein sequence: CASAPGSGGVKDIQYF.